This TCR beta chain stems from a study of T cell repertoires in cytomegalovirus infection. On the study more broadly: Indications of both CMV infection and matching HLA type were provided by public TCR beta signatures.

General study points: Summed frequency of shared TCR beta families picked out CMV carriers who also had the relevant HLA.

In its sample, this clonotype was seen many times. Antigen: not known. V was trimmed by 3 bases and J by 1 base, leaving 7 bases between them. The CDR3 loop spans 14 amino acids. Each CDR3 protein gets one entry after TCRdb re-called the reads with MiXCR. Altogether around 630,000 distinct CDR3 sequences are present, approximately 24% being singletons, with the ten largest covering roughly 8%. The receptor was isolated from a human donor in good health (CMV status not recorded). Some clones in this sample may be carry-over from other donors' samples. The V gene is TRBV12-3 or TRBV12-4, the J gene TRBJ1-5, with D perhaps matching TRBD1 (5 bases). Source material: CD8+ T cells from PBMCs. The CDR3 sequence: CASSFEGSNQPQHF. The CDR3 bases are TGTGCCAGCAGTTTTGAGGGGAGCAATCAGCCCCAGCATTTT.